This is a list of T cell receptor beta chains from one sample in a study of kidney transplant recipient with SARS-CoV-2 infection. From the reads, TCRdb called clonotypes with MiXCR, one entry per CDR3 protein. The sample has 200,000 to 300,000 distinct CDR3 sequences; 29% are singletons. The source was a blood sample, collected at baseline and on roughly day 110 from a kidney transplant recipient. Receptor source: a male patient in his thirties who had COVID-19 and was a kidney transplant recipient. Certain T cells may be donor cells from the graft. Each CDR3 is given with its conserved first and last residue. Fields, in order: V gene, clone size, J gene, D gene, CDR3 DNA, CDR3 protein. D genes are given only for firm matches. Only part of the rows carry a size: once, few, many, or a class if the clone is expanded.

>TRBV7-6|many|TRBJ1-3|TRBD1
TGTGCCAGCAGCTTAGGTCGACAGGGCTCTGGAAACACCATATATTTT
CASSLGRQGSGNTIYF
>TRBV20-1|-|TRBJ2-5|TRBD1
TGCAGTGCTAGATCAGGGACAGGGAGGTCGGAGACCCAGTACTTC
CSARSGTGRSETQYF
>TRBV5-4|-|TRBJ2-3|-
TGTGCCAGCAGCCAGGACCAGCGTAGCACAGATACGCAGTATTTT
CASSQDQRSTDTQYF
>TRBV20-1|-|TRBJ2-3|-
TGCAGTGCTAGCGGGACCACAGATACGCAGTATTTT
CSASGTTDTQYF
>TRBV11-2|many|TRBJ2-7|-
TGTGCCAGCAGCTTAGATAGCGAGCAGTACTTC
CASSLDSEQYF
>TRBV5-4|many|TRBJ1-2|-
TGTGCCAGCAGCCAAACCGTACCAGGAAAGACCTATGGCTACACCTTC
CASSQTVPGKTYGYTF
>TRBV4-1|many|TRBJ2-5|TRBD2
TGCGCCAGCAGCCTGGGCACTAGCGGGTACCAAGAGACCCAGTACTTC
CASSLGTSGYQETQYF
>TRBV27|many|TRBJ1-4|-
TGTGCCAGCAGTTCAAGACTAGGGGTAACTAATGAAAAACTGTTTTTT
CASSSRLGVTNEKLFF
>TRBV18|many|TRBJ1-1|-
TGTGCCAGCTCACGGGACGGCAACACTGAAGCTTTCTTT
CASSRDGNTEAFF
>TRBV6-4|many|TRBJ1-2|-
TGTGCCAGCAGTGTTTGCCCCTCACACGGAAAGACCTATGGCTACACCTTC
CASSVCPSHGKTYGYTF
>TRBV10-1|-|TRBJ1-2|-
TGCGCCAGCAGTAGATTAATAAGATCGCGAAAGACCTATGGCTACACCTTC
CASSRLIRSRKTYGYTF
>TRBV6-2/TRBV6-3|many|TRBJ2-3|TRBD2
TGTGCCAGCACCCTTCGGGGGGGTTCAGAGACAGATACGCAGTATTTT
CASTLRGGSETDTQYF
>TRBV19|few|TRBJ2-3|-
TGTGCCAGTAGTATAGATCGACCTGGAGATCCCCGACGGGATACGCAGTATTTT
CASSIDRPGDPRRDTQYF
>TRBV4-2|many|TRBJ2-1|-
TGTGCCAGCAGCCAAGATCAATTTGGGGGGAGCGGCAATGAGCAGTTCTTC
CASSQDQFGGSGNEQFF
>TRBV25-1|many|TRBJ1-1|-
TGTGCCAGCAGTGAACGACCTTCGTCCCTTGGGAACACTGAAGCTTTCTTT
CASSERPSSLGNTEAFF
>TRBV11-3|-|TRBJ2-5|-
TGTGCCAGCAGCCTTAGGGGGGCGAGGGAGACCCAGTACTTC
CASSLRGARETQYF
>TRBV28|many|TRBJ2-7|TRBD2
TGTGCCAGCAGCTGGGGGCTAGCGGGACCCTACGAGCAGTACTTC
CASSWGLAGPYEQYF
>TRBV5-6|-|TRBJ2-5|-
TGTGCCAGCAGCTTGGGTAGCGTCCAAGAGACCCAGTACTTC
CASSLGSVQETQYF
>TRBV6-1|many|TRBJ1-2|-
TGTGCCAGCAGTGCCGTTTTGGAATGTAGAAAGACCTATGGCTACACCTTC
CASSAVLECRKTYGYTF
>TRBV5-4|-|TRBJ1-2|-
TGTGCCAGCATTTTCGGCGTACCAGGAAAGACCTATGGCTGCACCTTC
CASIFGVPGKTYGCTF
>TRBV19|many|TRBJ2-3|TRBD1
TGTGCCAGTAGGGACAGGGGGCATAGGACAGATACGCAGTATTTT
CASRDRGHRTDTQYF
>TRBV9|many|TRBJ1-2|TRBD1
TGTGCCAGCTGGGACAGGTACTCAAGAAAGACCTATGGCTACACCTTC
CASWDRYSRKTYGYTF
>TRBV29-1|many|TRBJ1-2|-
TGCAGCGTCCAAACAGTTAACTATGGCTACACCTTC
CSVQTVNYGYTF
>TRBV19|many|TRBJ1-5|-
TGTGCCAGTAGGTCCGGGGGGGGTCGGGATCAGCCCCAGCATTTT
CASRSGGGRDQPQHF
>TRBV12-3/TRBV12-4|many|TRBJ2-7|-
TGTGCCAGCAGCGCCGGCAGGGTTCGTCGAGCCGAGCAGTACTTC
CASSAGRVRRAEQYF
>TRBV3-1|many|TRBJ2-2|-
TGTGCCAGCAGCTGGTGTCTTCCCATTTCAGGCTTGACCGGGGAGCTGTTTTTT
CASSWCLPISGLTGELFF
>TRBV19|many|TRBJ2-7|-
TGTGCCAGTAGTATGGGGGAATACGAGCAGTACTTC
CASSMGEYEQYF
>TRBV6-2/TRBV6-3|many|TRBJ1-5|-
TGTGCCAGCAGTTGGACGGGAAATCAGCCCCAGCATTTT
CASSWTGNQPQHF
>TRBV27|many|TRBJ2-7|-
TGTGCCAGCAGTTTATTAGGCCCGGGGGAGCAGTACTTC
CASSLLGPGEQYF
>TRBV7-2|many|TRBJ1-2|-
TGTGCCAGCAGCATTTTACCCAGAGACGGAAAGACCTATGGCTACACCTTC
CASSILPRDGKTYGYTF
>TRBV28|many|TRBJ1-2|-
TGTGCCAGCAGACTTTCCTCAGGGGCGCGGAACTATGGCTACACCTTC
CASRLSSGARNYGYTF
>TRBV7-3|many|TRBJ1-2|-
TGTGCCAGCAGCTTTCCCCGGACTGAAGCCTATGGCTACACCTTC
CASSFPRTEAYGYTF
>TRBV29-1|-|TRBJ2-5|-
TGCAGTGTTCAGACAAGGCAAGAGACCCAGTACTTC
CSVQTRQETQYF
>TRBV6-5|few|TRBJ2-5|TRBD1
TGTGCCAGCAGAAGGGAGACAGGGCGGACAGAGACCCAGTACTTC
CASRRETGRTETQYF
>TRBV2|many|TRBJ2-1|-
TGTGCCAGTACCCGGGACTCGGAGTCCTACAATGAGCAGTTCTTC
CASTRDSESYNEQFF
>TRBV12-3/TRBV12-4|many|TRBJ1-2|-
TGTGCCAGCAGTCCGGGCCGAATTTCGGGGCCGTATGGCTACACCTTC
CASSPGRISGPYGYTF
>TRBV5-6|many|TRBJ2-5|-
TGTGCCAGCAGCCCAGGGACAAGCCAAGAGACCCAGTACTTC
CASSPGTSQETQYF
>TRBV11-1|many|TRBJ1-2|-
TGTGCCAGCAGCAAATACTATAAGGCTGGAAAGACCTATGGCTACACCTTC
CASSKYYKAGKTYGYTF
>TRBV18|many|TRBJ1-1|-
TGTGCCAGCTCACCACCGTTCCCCAGGGCCGAGAACACTGAAGCTTTCTTT
CASSPPFPRAENTEAFF
>TRBV5-6|many|TRBJ2-7|TRBD2
TGTGCCAGCAGCTTGGAGTGGGTAGCGGGAGGTAACGAGCAGTACTTC
CASSLEWVAGGNEQYF
>TRBV18|many|TRBJ1-1|-
TGTGCCAGCTCACCACAGGGACCTATGAACACTGAAGCTTTCTTT
CASSPQGPMNTEAFF
>TRBV3-1|many|TRBJ2-6|-
TGTGCCAGCAGCGTGAGTCACCCTTCACAAAGTCGGGCCAACGTCCTGACTTTC
CASSVSHPSQSRANVLTF
>TRBV5-1|many|TRBJ2-5|TRBD1
TGCGCCAGCAGCTTGGAGACGGGACAGAACCAAGAGACCCAGTACTTC
CASSLETGQNQETQYF
>TRBV19|many|TRBJ1-2|-
TGTGCCAGTAGTAAGATTGTGACAAATCGAAAGACCTATGGCTACACCTTC
CASSKIVTNRKTYGYTF
>TRBV9|many|TRBJ1-1|-
TGTGCCAGCAGCCCACAGGGTCAGGGAAACACTGAAGCTTTCTTT
CASSPQGQGNTEAFF
>TRBV7-9|few|TRBJ1-2|TRBD1
TGTGCCAGCAGCTTGTTCCAGGGGGCGACGGGAACTGGCTACACCTTC
CASSLFQGATGTGYTF
>TRBV20-1|many|TRBJ1-2|-
TGCAGTGCTCGACTAAAGCTGTTTCGAAAGACCTATGGCTACACCTTC
CSARLKLFRKTYGYTF
>TRBV30|many|TRBJ1-2|-
TGTGCCTGGAAACCCCCTAGGGACACCCATGGCTACACCTTC
CAWKPPRDTHGYTF
>TRBV11-2|many|TRBJ1-2|-
TGTGCCAGCAGCACAAGTTCAACAAGCAGAAAGACCTATGGCTACACCTTC
CASSTSSTSRKTYGYTF
>TRBV6-4|many|TRBJ2-2|-
TGTGCCAGCAGTGTCGCACCGCGGGCCACCGGGGAGCTGTTTTTT
CASSVAPRATGELFF
>TRBV5-4|-|TRBJ1-2|-
TGTGCCAGCAAACCTAACGTACCAGGAAAGACCTATGGCTACACCTTC
CASKPNVPGKTYGYTF
>TRBV20-1|many|TRBJ2-3|TRBD2
TGCAGTGCTACCAGCGGGGACACAGATACGCAGTATTTT
CSATSGDTDTQYF
>TRBV29-1|-|TRBJ1-4|-
TGCAGCGTTAGTTCGGATGGAGCTTGGGATGAAAAACTGTTTTTT
CSVSSDGAWDEKLFF
>TRBV12-3/TRBV12-4|many|TRBJ1-2|-
TGTGCCAGCAGTGTAAATTGCACAGCAGGAAAGACCTATGGCTACACCTTC
CASSVNCTAGKTYGYTF
>TRBV6-4|many|TRBJ1-2|-
TGTGCCAGCAGTACTCACAGCTCACACGGAAAGACCTATGGCTACACCTTC
CASSTHSSHGKTYGYTF
>TRBV7-6|many|TRBJ2-5|TRBD2
TGTGCCAGCAGCAAGACTAGCGGGGGGTTCCCACACTTC
CASSKTSGGFPHF